The clone carrying this T cell receptor beta chain was counted between two and nine times. Its target is unknown. The source of the sample is a study of OX40 agonist ivuxolimab in advanced cancers. Whole-study results and caveats: The study found that CD8+ T cells averaged more expanded clones than CD4+. Low normalized T-cell clonal expansion was also seen in some nonresponders.

V was clipped by 3 bases and J by 2 bases, with 4 bases between them. This CDR3 is 12 amino acids long. Germline V gene sequence: CDR1 ENHRY, CDR2 SYGVKD. Profiled with immunoSEQ multiplex PCR; TCRdb holds only in-frame clones, not every one. Of tens of thousands of clones in the sample, around 73% were seen once. Material: CD4+ or CD8+ T cells sorted from blood, obtained in a trial of the OX40 agonist ivuxolimab. The chain carries TRBV10-3 and TRBJ1-2; D not resolved. The clonotype comes from an adult with an advanced solid tumor such as melanoma, head and neck, liver or kidney cancer. In nucleotides, the CDR3 is TGTGCCATCAGTGACGGAAACTATGGCTACACCTTC. This gives the protein CAISDGNYGYTF.